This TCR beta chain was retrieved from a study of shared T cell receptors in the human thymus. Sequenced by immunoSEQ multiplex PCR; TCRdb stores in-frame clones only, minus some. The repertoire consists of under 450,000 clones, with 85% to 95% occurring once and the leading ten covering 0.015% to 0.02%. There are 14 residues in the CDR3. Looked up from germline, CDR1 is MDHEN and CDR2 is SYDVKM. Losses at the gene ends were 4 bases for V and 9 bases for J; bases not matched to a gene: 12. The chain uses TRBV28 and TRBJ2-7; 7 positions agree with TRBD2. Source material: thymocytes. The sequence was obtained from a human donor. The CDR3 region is CASSSGLVQRRQYF. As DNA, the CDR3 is TGTGCCAGCAGTTCCGGACTAGTTCAGAGGAGGCAGTACTTC.